This TCR beta chain was captured by sequencing in a study of T cell clonotyping in hematopoietic cell transplantation. CDR1 is LGHNA and CDR2 is YNFKEQ in the germline V gene. V dropped 0 bases and J dropped 4 bases, with 12 bases sitting between them. This CDR3 spans 15 amino acids. In regard to this clone: Its specificity is not known.

Regarding the study as a whole: Higher Inverse Simpson Index values in graft donor and pretransplant recipient predicted broader posttransplant TCR diversity. After transplant, recipient diversity fell while pathologically expanded clonotypes grew through day 180. At the given depth, recipient repertoires were over 97% de novo clonotypes. CD4 and CD8 repertoire contributions could not be separated without sorting.

TCRdb's table, derived via immunoSEQ multiplex PCR, lists solely in-frame clones and lacks some. The data show some 30,000 clones, 90% to 95% seen once. The specimen was PBMCs, collected 100 days after allogeneic stem cell transplant. The chain employs TRBV4-2 and TRBJ1-2; D unclear. The sequence came from a female patient aged 50-59 years who had an allogeneic stem cell transplant from a related donor, so the T cells may come from the graft donor. Some clones in this sample may be carry-over from other donors' samples. CDR3 region: CASSQDLSASYGYTF. The CDR3 DNA follows: TGTGCCAGCAGCCAAGATCTTTCGGCCAGCTATGGCTACACCTTC.